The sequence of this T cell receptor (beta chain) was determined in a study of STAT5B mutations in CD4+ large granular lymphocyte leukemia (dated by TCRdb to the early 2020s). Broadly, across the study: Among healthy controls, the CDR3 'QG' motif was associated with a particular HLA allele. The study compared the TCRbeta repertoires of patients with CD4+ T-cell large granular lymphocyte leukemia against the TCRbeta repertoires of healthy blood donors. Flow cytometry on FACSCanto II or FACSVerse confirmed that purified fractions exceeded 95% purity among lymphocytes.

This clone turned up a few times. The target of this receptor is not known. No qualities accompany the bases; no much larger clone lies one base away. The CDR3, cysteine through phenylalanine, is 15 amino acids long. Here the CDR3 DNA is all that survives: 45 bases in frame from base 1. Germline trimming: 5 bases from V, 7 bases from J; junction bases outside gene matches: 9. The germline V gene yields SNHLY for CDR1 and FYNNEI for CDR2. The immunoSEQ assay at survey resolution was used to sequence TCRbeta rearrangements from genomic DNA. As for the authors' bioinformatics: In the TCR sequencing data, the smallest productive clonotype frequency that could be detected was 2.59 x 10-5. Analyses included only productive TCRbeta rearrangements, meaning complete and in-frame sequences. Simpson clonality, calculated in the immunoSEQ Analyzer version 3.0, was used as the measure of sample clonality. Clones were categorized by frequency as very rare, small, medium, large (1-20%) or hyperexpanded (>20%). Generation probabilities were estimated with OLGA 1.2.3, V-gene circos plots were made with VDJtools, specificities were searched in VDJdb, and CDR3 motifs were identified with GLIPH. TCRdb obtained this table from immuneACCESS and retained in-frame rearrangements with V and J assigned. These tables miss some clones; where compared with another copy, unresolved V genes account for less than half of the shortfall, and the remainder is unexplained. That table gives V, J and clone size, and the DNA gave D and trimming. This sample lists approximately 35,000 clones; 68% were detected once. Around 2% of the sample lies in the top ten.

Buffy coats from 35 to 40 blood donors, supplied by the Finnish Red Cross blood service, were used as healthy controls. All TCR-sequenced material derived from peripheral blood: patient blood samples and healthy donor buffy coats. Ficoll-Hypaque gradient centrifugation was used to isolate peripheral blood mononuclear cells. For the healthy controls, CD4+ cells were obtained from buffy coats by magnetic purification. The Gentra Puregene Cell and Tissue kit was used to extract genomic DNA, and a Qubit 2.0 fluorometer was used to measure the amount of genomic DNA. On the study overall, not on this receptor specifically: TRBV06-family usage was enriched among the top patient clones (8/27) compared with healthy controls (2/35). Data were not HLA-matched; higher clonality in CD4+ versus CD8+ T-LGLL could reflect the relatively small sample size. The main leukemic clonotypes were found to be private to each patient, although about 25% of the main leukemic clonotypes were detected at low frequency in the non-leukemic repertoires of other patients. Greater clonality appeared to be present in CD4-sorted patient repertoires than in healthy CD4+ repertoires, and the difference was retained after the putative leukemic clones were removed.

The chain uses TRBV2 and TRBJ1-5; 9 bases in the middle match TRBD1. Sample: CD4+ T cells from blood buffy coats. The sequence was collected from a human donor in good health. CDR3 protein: CASSFTGQGEQPQHF. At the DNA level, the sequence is TGTGCCAGCAGTTTTACGGGACAGGGAGAACAGCCCCAGCATTTT.